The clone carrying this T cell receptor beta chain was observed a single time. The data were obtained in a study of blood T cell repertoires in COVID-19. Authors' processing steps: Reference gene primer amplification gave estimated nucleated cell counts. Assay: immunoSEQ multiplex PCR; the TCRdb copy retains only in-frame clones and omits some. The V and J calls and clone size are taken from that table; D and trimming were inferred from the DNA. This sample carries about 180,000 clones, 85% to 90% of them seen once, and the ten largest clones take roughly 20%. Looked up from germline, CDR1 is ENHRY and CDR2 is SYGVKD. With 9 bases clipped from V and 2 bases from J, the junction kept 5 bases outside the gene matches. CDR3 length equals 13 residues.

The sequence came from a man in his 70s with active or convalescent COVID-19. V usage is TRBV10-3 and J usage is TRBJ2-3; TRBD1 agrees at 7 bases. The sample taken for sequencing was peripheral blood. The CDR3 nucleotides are TGTGCCATTTCCCAGGGGGACACAGATACGCAGTATTTT. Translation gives CAISQGDTDTQYF.